The rows below give T cell receptor beta chains drawn from one sample of a study of blood T cells in healthy people across ages. TCRdb reprocessed the 5' RACE reads via MiXCR and lists one record per CDR3 protein. The profile shows over 300,000 distinct CDR3 sequences, 52% of them singletons. Material: blood. The receptor source for this set is a man aged 55 to 70 in good health. Each CDR3 is given with its conserved first and last residue. Fields, in order: clone size, D gene, V gene, J gene, CDR3 DNA, CDR3 protein. A D gene is named only where the DNA matches it firmly. Size is omitted from some rows. Given values are once, few, many or a class for expanded clones.

clone size: .
D gene: .
V gene: TRBV4-2
J gene: TRBJ2-7
CDR3 DNA: TGTGCCAGCAGCCAAGATCTTTACTGGGGGCAGTACTTC
CDR3 protein: CASSQDLYWGQYF

clone size: few
D gene: .
V gene: TRBV6-6
J gene: TRBJ1-2
CDR3 DNA: TGTGCCAGCAGTTTCCCTTCAGGAACCTATGGCTACACCTTC
CDR3 protein: CASSFPSGTYGYTF

clone size: .
D gene: TRBD2
V gene: TRBV11-2
J gene: TRBJ2-5
CDR3 DNA: TGTGCCAGCAGCTTAGTATGGGGGACGGCGGGGGCCCAGTACTTC
CDR3 protein: CASSLVWGTAGAQYF

clone size: once
D gene: TRBD2
V gene: TRBV7-2
J gene: TRBJ2-3
CDR3 DNA: TGTGCCAGTCCGGGACTAGCGGGGGGTGGGGCAGATACGCAGTATTTT
CDR3 protein: CASPGLAGGGADTQYF

clone size: .
D gene: .
V gene: TRBV7-3
J gene: TRBJ2-2
CDR3 DNA: TGTGCCAGCAGCCCGACGACCAAACCCAGGGAGCTGTTTTTT
CDR3 protein: CASSPTTKPRELFF

clone size: .
D gene: TRBD2
V gene: TRBV12-3/TRBV12-4
J gene: TRBJ2-5
CDR3 DNA: TGTGCCAGCAGCCTAGGGGCGGGAGTGGGCCAAGAGACCCAGTACTTC
CDR3 protein: CASSLGAGVGQETQYF

clone size: .
D gene: TRBD2
V gene: TRBV29-1
J gene: TRBJ2-7
CDR3 DNA: TGCAGCGTCCCCGGGACTAGCGGGAAAGGCGAGCAGTACTTC
CDR3 protein: CSVPGTSGKGEQYF

clone size: .
D gene: TRBD1
V gene: TRBV11-2
J gene: TRBJ2-6
CDR3 DNA: TGTGCGAACAGCTTAGACTATAGATTACAGGGGTCTGGGGCCAACGTCCTGACTTTC
CDR3 protein: CANSLDYRLQGSGANVLTF

clone size: .
D gene: .
V gene: TRBV29-1
J gene: TRBJ2-1
CDR3 DNA: TGCAGCGCTGACGGATTCGGGAGATTCAATGAGCAGTTCTTC
CDR3 protein: CSADGFGRFNEQFF

clone size: .
D gene: .
V gene: TRBV29-1
J gene: TRBJ1-2
CDR3 DNA: TGCAGCCTTGCGGGACCCTCGGGGGGCTACACCTTC
CDR3 protein: CSLAGPSGGYTF

clone size: .
D gene: TRBD1
V gene: TRBV11-2
J gene: TRBJ1-2
CDR3 DNA: TGTGCCAGCAGCTTAGGAGGCAGGGGGGGTTACACCTTC
CDR3 protein: CASSLGGRGGYTF

clone size: .
D gene: .
V gene: TRBV21-1
J gene: TRBJ2-7
CDR3 DNA: TGTGCCAGCAGCAAAAACCGGTTAGCGGGAGAGCACGAGCAGTACTTC
CDR3 protein: CASSKNRLAGEHEQYF

clone size: few
D gene: .
V gene: TRBV7-9
J gene: TRBJ2-3
CDR3 DNA: TGTGCCAGCAGCCCCAGGGTAACAGATACGCAGTATTTT
CDR3 protein: CASSPRVTDTQYF

clone size: .
D gene: .
V gene: TRBV27
J gene: TRBJ2-1
CDR3 DNA: TGTGCCAGCAGTGGTCAGGGAGGCTACAATGAGCAGTTCTTC
CDR3 protein: CASSGQGGYNEQFF

clone size: .
D gene: .
V gene: TRBV7-2
J gene: TRBJ2-5
CDR3 DNA: TGTGCCAGCAGCTTAGATCTACCAGGAACCGGGGAGACCCAGTACTTC
CDR3 protein: CASSLDLPGTGETQYF

clone size: .
D gene: .
V gene: TRBV6-1
J gene: TRBJ1-5
CDR3 DNA: TGTGCCAGCAGTGAAGCGCTTCGGGGGGGCTCGGATCAGCCCCAGCATTTT
CDR3 protein: CASSEALRGGSDQPQHF

clone size: .
D gene: TRBD2
V gene: TRBV5-1
J gene: TRBJ2-1
CDR3 DNA: TGCGCCAGCAGCTTACCTTCGACTAGCGGGACGAACAATGAGCAGTTCTTC
CDR3 protein: CASSLPSTSGTNNEQFF

clone size: few
D gene: TRBD1
V gene: TRBV6-5
J gene: TRBJ1-2
CDR3 DNA: TGTGCCAGCACTAGTCCCGGGACAGGGTTCTATGGCTACACCTTC
CDR3 protein: CASTSPGTGFYGYTF

clone size: .
D gene: TRBD2
V gene: TRBV5-6
J gene: TRBJ2-3
CDR3 DNA: TGTGCCAGCAGCTTGGTGGCTAGCGGGCACACAGATACGCAGTATTTT
CDR3 protein: CASSLVASGHTDTQYF

clone size: few
D gene: .
V gene: TRBV12-3/TRBV12-4
J gene: TRBJ2-7
CDR3 DNA: TGTGCCAGCAGTTTTACAGAGCACCTACGAGGGCAGTACTTC
CDR3 protein: CASSFTEHLRGQYF

clone size: .
D gene: .
V gene: TRBV12-3/TRBV12-4
J gene: TRBJ1-2
CDR3 DNA: TGTGCCAGCAGTTACAGGGCTTTAGGATATGGCTACACCTTC
CDR3 protein: CASSYRALGYGYTF

clone size: few
D gene: .
V gene: TRBV6-5
J gene: TRBJ2-5
CDR3 DNA: TGTGCCAGCAGCGTGACAGGACTATCCCCGACCCAGTACTTC
CDR3 protein: CASSVTGLSPTQYF

clone size: .
D gene: .
V gene: TRBV6-2/TRBV6-3
J gene: TRBJ1-4
CDR3 DNA: TGTGCCAGCAGTCGATCCCGGGACACCGATAATGAAAAACTGTTTTTT
CDR3 protein: CASSRSRDTDNEKLFF

clone size: few
D gene: .
V gene: TRBV2
J gene: TRBJ2-7
CDR3 DNA: TGTGCCAGTAGGCCCGGGCCTACGACCCCCTACGAGCAGTACTTC
CDR3 protein: CASRPGPTTPYEQYF

clone size: few
D gene: .
V gene: TRBV25-1
J gene: TRBJ2-1
CDR3 DNA: TGTGCCAGCAGTGAATGGGGCACTGAGCAGTTCTTC
CDR3 protein: CASSEWGTEQFF

clone size: few
D gene: .
V gene: TRBV6-1
J gene: TRBJ1-1
CDR3 DNA: TGTGCCAGCAGTATGGTGGCAGTGACTGAAGCTTTCTTT
CDR3 protein: CASSMVAVTEAFF

clone size: .
D gene: .
V gene: TRBV10-3
J gene: TRBJ2-3
CDR3 DNA: TGTGCCATCAGTGAGGGTTGGCAGGGGAAGACAGATACGCAGTATTTT
CDR3 protein: CAISEGWQGKTDTQYF

clone size: once
D gene: .
V gene: TRBV28
J gene: TRBJ1-5
CDR3 DNA: TGTGCCAGCAGCCGCAACAGTCAGCCCCAGCATTTT
CDR3 protein: CASSRNSQPQHF

clone size: few
D gene: TRBD1
V gene: TRBV11-2
J gene: TRBJ2-7
CDR3 DNA: TGTGCCAGCAGCGAGGACAGGGGGCTTATTAACGAGCAGTACTTC
CDR3 protein: CASSEDRGLINEQYF